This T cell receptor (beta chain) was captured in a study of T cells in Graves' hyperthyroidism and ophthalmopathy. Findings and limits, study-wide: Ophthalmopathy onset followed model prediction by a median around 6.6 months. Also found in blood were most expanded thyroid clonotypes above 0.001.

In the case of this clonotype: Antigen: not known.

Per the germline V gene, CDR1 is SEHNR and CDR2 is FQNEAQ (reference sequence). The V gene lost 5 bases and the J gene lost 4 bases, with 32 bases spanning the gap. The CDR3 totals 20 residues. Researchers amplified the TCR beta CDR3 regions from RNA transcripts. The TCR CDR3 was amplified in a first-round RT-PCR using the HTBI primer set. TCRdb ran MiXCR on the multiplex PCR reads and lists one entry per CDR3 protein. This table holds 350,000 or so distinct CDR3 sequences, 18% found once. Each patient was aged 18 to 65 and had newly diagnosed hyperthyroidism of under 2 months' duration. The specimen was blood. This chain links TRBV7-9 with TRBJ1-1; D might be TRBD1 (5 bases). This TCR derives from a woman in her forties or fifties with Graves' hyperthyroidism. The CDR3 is CASSPPAGRGSRAGSTEAFF. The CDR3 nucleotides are TGTGCCAGCAGCCCCCCTGCGGGGCGAGGGAGTAGGGCGGGATCCACTGAAGCTTTCTTT.